The source of this T cell receptor (beta chain) is a study of cytomegalovirus exposure and HLA in healthy donors. The PCR ran on 60 Vbeta and 13 Jbeta primers. Sequencing was performed with immunoSEQ multiplex PCR; in TCRdb, only in-frame clones are kept and a portion is missing. The data show 150,000 or so clones, with 65% to 70% seen just once and about 10% held by the top ten. The V end was cut by 1 base, the J end by 5 bases, with 9 bases between. CDR1 SGHRS and CDR2 YFSETQ come from the germline V gene. The CDR3 totals 14 residues. This clone came up a few times. The sample was PBMCs. The clonotype comes from a man aged 25 to 40 in good health and CMV-seropositive. This chain connects TRBV5-1 to TRBJ1-4; D is undetermined. CDR3 coding DNA: TGCGCCAGCAGCTTGATTGGGCCCAATGAAAAACTGTTTTTT. This encodes CASSLIGPNEKLFF.